The 15 T cell receptor beta chains below come from one sample, sequenced in a study of CD8+ T cells in alopecia areata. RNA was extracted and reverse transcribed into cDNA as the sequencing template. The repertoire was sequenced with immunoSEQ multiplex PCR; TCRdb's copy has only in-frame clones and lacks some. In the table there are 100,000 to 150,000 clones, almost 50% of which are singletons. The sample here was CD8+ T cells sorted from blood, taken at week 0. The receptors were gathered from a human donor with alopecia areata.

This chain joins TRBV25-1 and TRBJ2-5; 7 nucleotides line up with TRBD1. Trimming at V came to 4 bases and at J to 5 bases, leaving 7 bases not matched to a gene. This CDR3 is built from 14 residues. Germline V lookup: CDR1 MGHDK, CDR2 SYGVNS. Written as DNA, the CDR3 is TGTGCCAGCAGTGGACAGGGAACTGGGGAGACCCAGTACTTC. Protein product: CASSGQGTGETQYF.

V is TRBV27 and J is TRBJ2-5; 7 bases map to TRBD1. Unmatched junction bases numbered 10, after V lost 5 bases and J lost 4 bases. The CDR3 contains 15 residues. The germline gives CDR1 MNHEY, CDR2 SMNVEV (reference sequence). The CDR3 sequence: CASSPIEGAGETQYF. The CDR3 DNA reads as TGTGCCAGCAGTCCAATAGAGGGGGCTGGAGAGACCCAGTACTTC.

This clone showed up just a few times. This same CDR3 is encoded by further DNA sequences in the sample. This rearrangement joins TRBV27 to TRBJ1-5; unclear D gene. CDR1 and CDR2 from the germline V gene are MNHEY and SMNVEV (reference sequence). CDR3 length: 14 residues. The V and J ends lost 6 bases and 1 base respectively, with 10 bases between them. In DNA, the CDR3 is TGTGCCAGCAGAGAGGGAGGGAGCAATCAGCCCCAGCATTTT. This gives the protein CASREGGSNQPQHF.

This rearrangement joins TRBV4-1 to TRBJ1-2; the match to TRBD1 covers 8 bases. The junction had 8 bases not matched to a gene; V was cut back by 0 bases and J by 2 bases. Germline V gene data show CDR1 as MGHRA and CDR2 as YSYEKL. The CDR3 spans 17 residues. The CDR3 protein is CASSQDKFRDRNYGYTF. CDR3 bases: TGCGCCAGCAGCCAAGATAAGTTTAGGGACAGGAACTATGGCTACACCTTC.

The rearrangement links TRBV7-9 to TRBJ2-1; 8 bases are a match to TRBD1. Germline values: CDR1 SEHNR, CDR2 FQNEAQ (reference sequence). The V and J ends lost 7 bases and 2 bases, in that order; junction bases with no gene match: 13. The CDR3 is 17 amino acids. CDR3: CASTPSDRGLTYNEQFF. In nucleotides, the CDR3 is TGTGCCAGCACCCCCTCAGACAGGGGCCTTACCTACAATGAGCAGTTCTTC.

V usage is TRBV29-1 and J usage is TRBJ2-3; D not resolved. Germline values: CDR1 SQVTM, CDR2 ANQGSEA. This CDR3 contains 10 residues. The V gene lost 2 bases and the J gene lost 6 bases, with 3 bases spanning the gap. This CDR3 reads CSVEWDTQYF. DNA for the CDR3: TGCAGCGTTGAATGGGATACGCAGTATTTT.

This clone was recorded once. CDR3 bases: TGTGCCAGCAGCAAAAGACAGGGAAAGGAGACCCAGTACTTC. This sequence encodes CASSKRQGKETQYF. The rearrangement links TRBV5-4 to TRBJ2-5; 7 nucleotides agree with TRBD1. The CDR3 loop spans 14 amino acids. The trim removed 4 bases at V and 5 bases at J, leaving 8 bases unmatched. Germline V gives CDR1 SGHNT, CDR2 YYREEE (reference sequence).

This rearrangement joins TRBV5-1 to TRBJ2-7, with D hard to call. This CDR3 spans 15 amino acids. Trimming cost V 1 base and J 0 bases, with 11 bases left between them. Germline assignment: CDR1 SGHRS and CDR2 YFSETQ. The CDR3 reads CASSLTAQPSYEQYF. In nucleotides, the CDR3 is TGCGCCAGCAGCTTGACAGCCCAGCCCTCCTACGAGCAGTACTTC.

In its sample, this clone was seen a few times. The chain carries TRBV30 and TRBJ1-2; D is ambiguous. The V end lost 2 bases, the J end lost 3 bases, and 7 bases lay between the germline ends. Germline V lookup: CDR1 GTSNPN, CDR2 SVGIG (reference sequence). This CDR3 has 12 amino acids. In DNA, the CDR3 is TGTGCCTGGAGTTTGGCAGACTATGGCTACACCTTC. This gives the protein CAWSLADYGYTF.

A few counts support this clone. The V and J genes are TRBV7-2 and TRBJ2-2; D uncertain. Deletions cut 1 base from V and 2 bases from J, with 14 bases between. Looked up from germline, CDR1 is SGHTA and CDR2 is FQGNSA. The CDR3 runs 17 residues. CDR3 in DNA: TGTGCCAGCAGCTTAGTAGAGGTGGTAATCAACACCGGGGAGCTGTTTTTT. This codes for CASSLVEVVINTGELFF.

The table lists this clone with a few counts. The V call is TRBV5-6, the J call TRBJ2-7; D is unclear. Germline lookup yields CDR1 SGHDT and CDR2 YYEEEE. The CDR3 consists of 13 residues. Deletions cut 4 bases from V and 3 bases from J, with 11 bases between. CDR3 residues: CASSPAVDYEQYF. The DNA of the CDR3 is TGTGCCAGCAGCCCTGCTGTGGACTACGAGCAGTACTTC.

The chain is built from TRBV19 and TRBJ2-3; weak D call: TRBD2 (5 bases). This CDR3 is built from 15 residues. Trimming stripped 10 bases from V and 4 bases from J, with 21 bases between. CDR1 LNHDA and CDR2 SQIVND come from the germline V gene (reference sequence). The CDR3 region is CATSDGEGPPDTQYF. CDR3 sequence (DNA): TGTGCCACCTCCGACGGGGAAGGGCCCCCAGATACGCAGTATTTT.

About this clone: This same CDR3 is encoded by further DNA sequences in the sample. The gene calls are TRBV30 and TRBJ1-1, with D tentatively TRBD1 (6 bases). This CDR3 has 13 residues. Germline V CDR1 and CDR2: GTSNPN, SVGIG (reference sequence). Trimming took off 0 bases at V and 3 bases at J, with 8 bases between the two ends. In DNA form, the CDR3 reads TGTGCCTGGAGTGTACAGGGAGACACTGAAGCTTTCTTT. Translated: CAWSVQGDTEAFF.

The genes are TRBV14 and TRBJ1-6, with D possibly TRBD1 on 6 matching bases. The CDR3 spans 17 residues. Germline assignment: CDR1 SGHDN and CDR2 FVKESK. V was clipped by 3 bases and J by 2 bases, with 14 bases between them. CDR3 in DNA: TGTGCCAGCAGCCATCGGGACAATTCCCCCTATAATTCACCCCTCCACTTT. Its translation: CASSHRDNSPYNSPLHF.

This clone was observed a handful of times. This sequence joins TRBV6-1 and TRBJ2-3; 7 nucleotides match TRBD2. V shed 6 bases, J shed 4 bases, and the junction held 10 bases outside the gene matches. CDR1 is MNHNS, CDR2 SASEGT, per germline. The CDR3 is made up of 15 amino acids. The CDR3 nucleotides read TGTGCCAGCAGGTTTACGGGGGGAGGCGCAGATACGCAGTATTTT. Protein sequence: CASRFTGGGADTQYF.